This TCR beta chain stems from a study of blood T cell repertoires in COVID-19. About the study: There were acute and convalescent COVID-19 samples, and they came from the United States, Italy and Spain. Sources were T cells, B-cell-depleted T cells, or PBMCs; the material itself was cDNA or gDNA.

V lost 3 bases and J lost 4, with 5 bases in between. Per the germline V gene, CDR1 is SGHDT and CDR2 is YYEEEE. The CDR3 runs to 12 residues. In the study's own analysis: Amplification of reference gene primers provided the estimated nucleated cell counts. Profiled with immunoSEQ multiplex PCR; TCRdb holds only in-frame clones, not every one. That table is the source of V, J and clone size, and D and trimming were worked out from the DNA. The data hold about 51,000 clones, with 86% observed a single time. The chain carries TRBV5-6 and TRBJ2-1; possible D gene TRBD2, 5 bases. The TCR comes from a man in his 60s with acute or convalescent COVID-19. Sequencing was done on a sample of peripheral blood. The CDR3 DNA is TGTGCCAGCAGCTGGGAGTACAATGAGCAGTTCTTC. It translates to CASSWEYNEQFF. Using reference TRBV5-6 and TRBJ2-1 for the parts outside the CDR3, the full variable domain is DAGVTQSPTHLIKTRGQQVTLRCSPKSGHDTVSWYQQALGQGPQFIFQYYEEEERQRGNFPDRFSGHQFPNYSSELNVNALLLGDSALYLCASSWEYNEQFFGPGTRLTVL.